Each of the 20 T cell receptor beta chains below was sequenced from the same sample in a study of blood T cells in healthy people across ages. The use of a sample-barcoded 5' primer and a J-beta primer mix characterized a second PCR of roughly 7 to 11 cycles. TCRdb itself ran the 5' RACE reads through MiXCR, one entry per CDR3 protein. The table lists approximately 800,000 distinct CDR3 sequences, around 50% of them singletons. The material sequenced was blood. These receptors were obtained from a man between 35 and 55 years old in good health.

This clonotype has more than one count but fewer than ten. The rearrangement links TRBV7-3 to TRBJ2-5; 9 nucleotides match TRBD2. J was trimmed by 1 base and V by 1 base; bases with no gene match: 4. The CDR3 totals 16 residues. Germline loops: CDR1 SGHTA, CDR2 FQGTGA. The CDR3 nucleotides are TGTGCCAGCAGCTTAAGCGGGAGGGCCCTCCAAGAGACCCAGTACTTC. Translation: CASSLSGRALQETQYF.

V and J are TRBV7-9 and TRBJ2-5; perhaps TRBD1 as D (6 bases). The CDR3 consists of 12 residues. V dropped 5 bases and J dropped 11 bases, with 15 bases sitting between them. Germline V gene sequence: CDR1 SEHNR, CDR2 FQNEAQ (reference sequence). The CDR3 spells CASSPDGGSQYF. The CDR3 DNA follows: TGTGCCAGCAGCCCCGATGGGGGCTCTCAGTACTTC.

The CDR3, as DNA: TGCGCCAGCAGCTTCCGACAGGGGCCCGACTACGAGCAGTACTTC. Residues: CASSFRQGPDYEQYF. The chain joins TRBV5-1 to TRBJ2-7; 8 positions agree with TRBD1. Germline V lookup: CDR1 SGHRS, CDR2 YFSETQ. V dropped 2 bases and J dropped 3; count of bases not matched to a gene: 7. CDR3 length: 15 amino acids.

This sequence joins TRBV28 and TRBJ2-5, with 9 bases identical to TRBD1. The germline gives CDR1 MDHEN, CDR2 SYDVKM. This CDR3 comprises 12 residues. Trimming at V came to 8 bases and at J to 6 bases, leaving 4 bases not matched to a gene. CDR3 sequence: CASGTGLKTQYF. The CDR3 DNA reads TGTGCCAGCGGGACAGGGTTGAAGACCCAGTACTTC. The complete variable domain, with remaining parts taken from reference TRBV28 and TRBJ2-5, reads DVKVTQSSRYLVKRTGEKVFLECVQDMDHENMFWYRQDPGLGLRLIYFSYDVKMKEKGDIPEGYSVSREKKERFSLILESASTNQTSMYLCASGTGLKTQYFGPGTRLLVL.

This clonotype came up a few times. The chain links TRBV7-3 to TRBJ2-6; maybe TRBD1 (5 bases). V was pared by 5 bases and J by 4 bases, with 12 bases between. Germline V gene sequence: CDR1 SGHTA, CDR2 FQGTGA. The CDR3 consists of 15 residues. This chain's CDR3 is CASSHEQAGANVLTF. The CDR3 DNA reads TGTGCCAGCAGCCACGAACAGGCAGGGGCCAACGTCCTGACTTTC.

V and J are TRBV29-1 and TRBJ2-1; D is unresolved. CDR3 size: 12 residues. Germline-derived CDR1 and CDR2 are SQVTM and ANQGSEA. The germline V and J ends were trimmed by 4 bases and 4 bases, with 8 bases remaining between them. DNA of the CDR3: TGCAGCGTTGTACTGTCTTACAATGAGCAGTTCTTC. It yields the protein CSVVLSYNEQFF.

The chain recombines TRBV15 with TRBJ2-1; 7 nucleotides agree with TRBD2. This CDR3 spans 14 amino acids. In germline, CDR1 is LNHNV, CDR2 YYDKDF (reference sequence). V trimming: 5 bases; J trimming: 10 bases; junction bases outside the gene matches: 11. The DNA for the CDR3 is TGTGCCACCAGCTCGCGGGACTATTCAGGGGAGCAGTTCTTC. The encoded protein is CATSSRDYSGEQFF.

The chain combines TRBV12-3 or TRBV12-4 with TRBJ1-5; TRBD1 might be the D (5 bases). Trimming took 8 bases from V and 9 from J, leaving 17 bases between them. The CDR3 has 13 residues. The DNA of the CDR3 is TGTGCCAGCCGTTCGGGGACGTATGGGCCCCAGCATTTT. Its protein product is CASRSGTYGPQHF.

This sequence joins TRBV20-1 and TRBJ2-1; D gene ambiguous. Trimming removed 0 bases at V and 0 bases at J, with 6 bases between. The germline V gene has CDR1 DFQATT and CDR2 SNEGSKA (reference sequence). This CDR3 comprises 14 residues. The CDR3 nucleotides are TGCAGTGCTAGAGATCCAGACTCCTACAATGAGCAGTTCTTC. Translation gives CSARDPDSYNEQFF.

This clonotype occurred once. V gene TRBV5-6 combines with J gene TRBJ2-5; D is uncertain. TRBJ2-7 explains the end of the DNA better; the J call may be wrong. This CDR3 contains 13 residues. The germline V gene encodes CDR1 SGHDT and CDR2 YYEEEE. Written as DNA, the CDR3 is TGTGCCAGCAGCTTCAGTGGTGGAAACGAGCAGTACTTC. This sequence encodes CASSFSGGNEQYF.

J is TRBJ1-4 and V is TRBV11-2; no definite D call. With 5 bases removed from V and 4 bases from J, the gap between germline ends came to 20 bases. The CDR3 runs to 17 residues. Germline CDR1 SGHAT, CDR2 FQNNGV. The CDR3 DNA follows: TGTGCCAGCAGCCCTCTGACCGGGAAGGGTGTTAATGAAAAACTGTTTTTT. Its translation is CASSPLTGKGVNEKLFF.

Within the sample, this clonotype is medium-sized. This chain links TRBV5-1 with TRBJ2-7; 7 bases are a match to TRBD1. The ends lost 4 bases at V and 5 bases at J; junction bases unmatched: 18. The CDR3 is 17 residues long. Germline V gene data show CDR1 as SGHRS and CDR2 as YFSETQ. CDR3 nucleotide sequence: TGCGCCAGCAGCCCAACGACAGGGAGACCAGGTGCGGACGAGCAGTACTTC. Protein: CASSPTTGRPGADEQYF. Drawing the rest from reference TRBV5-1 and TRBJ2-7, the complete variable domain is KAGVTQTPRYLIKTRGQQVTLSCSPISGHRSVSWYQQTPGQGLQFLFEYFSETQRNKGNFPGRFSGRQFSNSRSEMNVSTLELGDSALYLCASSPTTGRPGADEQYFGPGTRLTVT.

The chain is built from TRBV7-2 and TRBJ1-1, with TRBD1 as a possible D gene (6 bases). Germline V gene sequence: CDR1 SGHTA, CDR2 FQGNSA. The CDR3 consists of 14 residues. The V gene lost 6 bases and the J gene lost 7 bases, with 18 bases spanning the gap. CDR3 protein: CASSSGTSRFEAFF. DNA for the CDR3: TGTGCCAGCAGTTCCGGGACATCCAGATTTGAAGCTTTCTTT.

The rearrangement joins TRBV29-1 to TRBJ1-2, with D unresolved. Germline CDR1 and CDR2: SQVTM and ANQGSEA. Trimming pared 2 bases from V and 3 bases from J, leaving 16 bases between. The CDR3 runs 15 residues. CDR3 region: CSVESRNGNDYGYTF. The CDR3 DNA sequence: TGCAGCGTTGAAAGCAGAAATGGAAACGACTATGGCTACACCTTC.

J is TRBJ1-2 and V is TRBV19; D is unclear. V was shortened by 4 bases and J by 5 bases, with 11 bases between the two germline ends. The germline V gene encodes CDR1 LNHDA and CDR2 SQIVND (reference sequence). The CDR3 sequence is 13 residues long. The CDR3 DNA follows: TGTGCCAGTAGTACCAACGACGGGTATGGCTACACCTTC. Its translation is CASSTNDGYGYTF.

This clonotype was observed a handful of times. The V gene is TRBV11-2, the J gene TRBJ2-1, with D perhaps matching TRBD1 (5 bases). The CDR3 spans 15 residues. The V gene lost 0 bases and the J gene lost 7 bases, with 13 bases spanning the gap. In germline, CDR1 is SGHAT, CDR2 FQNNGV. CDR3 protein: CASSLDSARVNEQFF. The CDR3 DNA follows: TGTGCCAGCAGCTTAGATTCAGCCAGGGTAAATGAGCAGTTCTTC.

This sequence joins TRBV5-1 and TRBJ2-5; 9 bases are a match to TRBD2. Germline assignment: CDR1 SGHRS and CDR2 YFSETQ. The CDR3 loop spans 14 amino acids. With V trimmed by 7 bases and J by 11 bases, 15 bases remained unmatched. CDR3 amino acids: CASASSGGHNEQYF. In nucleotides, the CDR3 is TGCGCCAGCGCCTCGAGCGGGGGGCACAATGAGCAGTACTTC.

This chain uses TRBV29-1 with TRBJ2-5; D gene uncertain. This CDR3 has 10 amino acids. Germline V CDR1 and CDR2: SQVTM, ANQGSEA. V was shortened by 2 bases and J by 5 bases, with 3 bases between the two germline ends. In nucleotides, the CDR3 is TGCAGCGTTGAAATGGAGACCCAGTACTTC. The encoded protein is CSVEMETQYF.

The V and J genes are TRBV15 and TRBJ1-3; D is undetermined. Germline CDR1 is LNHNV and CDR2 is YYDKDF (reference sequence). The V end was cut by 9 bases, the J end by 0 bases, with 21 bases between. The CDR3 spans 17 residues. CDR3: CATTAIFSVSSGNTIYF. The DNA of the CDR3 is TGTGCCACAACCGCGATTTTCTCAGTGAGCTCTGGAAACACCATATATTTT.

The DNA of the CDR3 is TGCGCCAGCAGCCCGAGGGATTTAACAGCAAGCTACACCTTC. Its protein is CASSPRDLTASYTF. The chain recombines TRBV5-1 with TRBJ1-2; D uncertain. CDR1 is SGHRS, CDR2 YFSETQ, per germline. The germline V and J ends were trimmed by 4 bases and 9 bases, with 19 bases remaining between them. This CDR3 comprises 14 residues.